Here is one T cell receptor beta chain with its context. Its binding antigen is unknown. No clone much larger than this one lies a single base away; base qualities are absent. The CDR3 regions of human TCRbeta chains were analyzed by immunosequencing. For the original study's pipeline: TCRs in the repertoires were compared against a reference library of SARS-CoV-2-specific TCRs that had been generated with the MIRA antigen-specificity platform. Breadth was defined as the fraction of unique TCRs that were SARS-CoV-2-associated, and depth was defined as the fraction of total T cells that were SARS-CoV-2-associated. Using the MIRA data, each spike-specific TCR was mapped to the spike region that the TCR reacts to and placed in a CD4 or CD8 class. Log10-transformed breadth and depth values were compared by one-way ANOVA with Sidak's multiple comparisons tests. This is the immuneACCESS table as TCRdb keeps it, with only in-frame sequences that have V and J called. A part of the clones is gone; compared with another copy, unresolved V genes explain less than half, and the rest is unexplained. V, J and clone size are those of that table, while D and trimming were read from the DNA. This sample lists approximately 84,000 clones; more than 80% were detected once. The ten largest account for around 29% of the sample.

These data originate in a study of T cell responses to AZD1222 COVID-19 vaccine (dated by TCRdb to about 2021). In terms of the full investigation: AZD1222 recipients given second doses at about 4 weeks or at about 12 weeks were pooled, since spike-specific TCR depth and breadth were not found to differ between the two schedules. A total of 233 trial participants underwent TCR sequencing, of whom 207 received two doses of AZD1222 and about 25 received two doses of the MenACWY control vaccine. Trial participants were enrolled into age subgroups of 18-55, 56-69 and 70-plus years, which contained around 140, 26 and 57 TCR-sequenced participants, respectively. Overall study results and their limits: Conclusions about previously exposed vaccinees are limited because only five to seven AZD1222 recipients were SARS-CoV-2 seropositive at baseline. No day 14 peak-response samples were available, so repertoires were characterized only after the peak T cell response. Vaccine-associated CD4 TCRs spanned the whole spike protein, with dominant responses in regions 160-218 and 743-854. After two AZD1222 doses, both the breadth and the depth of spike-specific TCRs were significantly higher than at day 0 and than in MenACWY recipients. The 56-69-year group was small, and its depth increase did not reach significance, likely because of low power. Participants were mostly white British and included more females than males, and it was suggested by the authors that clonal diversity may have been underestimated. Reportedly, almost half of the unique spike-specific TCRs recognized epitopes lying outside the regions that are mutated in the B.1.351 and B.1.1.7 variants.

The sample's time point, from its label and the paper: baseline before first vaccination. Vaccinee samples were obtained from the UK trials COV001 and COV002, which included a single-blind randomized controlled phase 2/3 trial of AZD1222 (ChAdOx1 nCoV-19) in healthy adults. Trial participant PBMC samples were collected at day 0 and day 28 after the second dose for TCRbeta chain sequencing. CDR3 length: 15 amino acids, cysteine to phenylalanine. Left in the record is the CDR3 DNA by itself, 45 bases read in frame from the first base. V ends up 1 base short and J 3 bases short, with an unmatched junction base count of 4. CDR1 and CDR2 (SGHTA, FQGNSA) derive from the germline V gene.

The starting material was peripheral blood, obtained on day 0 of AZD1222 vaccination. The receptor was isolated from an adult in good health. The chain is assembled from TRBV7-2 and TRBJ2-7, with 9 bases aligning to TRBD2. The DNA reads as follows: TGTGCCAGCAGCTTAGGGGCTAGCGGGGTCTACGAGCAGTACTTC. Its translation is CASSLGASGVYEQYF.